The 18 T cell receptor beta chains in this list originate from one sample, sequenced in a study of cytomegalovirus exposure and HLA in healthy donors. This PCR relied on a set of 60 Vbeta primers and 13 Jbeta primers. Libraries were prepared by immunoSEQ multiplex PCR; TCRdb keeps only in-frame clonotypes and omits some of them. The sample holds 63,000 or so clones, more than 65% seen once. The sample comprised PBMCs. The receptor source for this set is a woman aged 30 to 39 in good health and CMV-seronegative.

This clone was seen more than once but under ten times. This chain uses TRBV7-9 with TRBJ2-1; D perhaps matches TRBD1 (7 bases). Germline V gene lookup returns CDR1 SEHNR and CDR2 FQNEAQ (reference sequence). The ends were cut back, 8 bases at V and 7 bases at J, with 24 bases in the middle. The CDR3 totals 16 residues. This CDR3 reads CASDSLIAEQGNEQFF. CDR3 DNA sequence: TGTGCCAGCGATTCCCTGATAGCGGAACAGGGGAATGAGCAGTTCTTC.

This chain connects TRBV4-1 to TRBJ1-1; 7 nucleotides line up with TRBD1. The CDR3 length is 14 residues. CDR1 MGHRA and CDR2 YSYEKL come from the germline V gene. V lost 1 base and J lost 5; bases outside the gene matches: 4. The CDR3: CASSQGQGQTEAFF. In DNA form, the CDR3 reads TGCGCCAGCAGCCAAGGACAGGGTCAGACTGAAGCTTTCTTT.

The V call is TRBV28, the J call TRBJ1-6, with 10 positions matching TRBD1. CDR1 is MDHEN and CDR2 is SYDVKM in the germline V gene. Trimming at V came to 6 bases and at J to 8 bases, leaving 4 bases not matched to a gene. The CDR3 covers 14 residues. The CDR3 loop reads CASRSGQGDSPLHF. The CDR3 DNA is TGTGCCAGCAGATCCGGACAGGGGGATTCACCCCTCCACTTT.

J is TRBJ1-1 and V is TRBV19; 7 nucleotides match TRBD1. Germline lookup yields CDR1 LNHDA and CDR2 SQIVND (reference sequence). The CDR3 consists of 13 residues. With V trimmed by 4 bases and J by 3 bases, 2 bases remained unmatched. For the CDR3, the DNA is TGTGCCAGTAGTACTAGGGGGCACACTGAAGCTTTCTTT. Protein sequence: CASSTRGHTEAFF.

The genes are TRBV5-6 and TRBJ1-1; 8 bases align to TRBD1. The length of the CDR3 is 16 residues. V lost 4 bases, J lost 10 bases, and 18 bases stayed unmatched. Germline CDR1 reads SGHDT; CDR2 reads YYEEEE. The CDR3 reads CASSLIAGGGLGGAFF. The CDR3 DNA reads TGTGCCAGCAGCCTTATAGCAGGGGGCGGATTGGGTGGAGCTTTCTTT. Full variable domain (missing parts from reference TRBV5-6 and TRBJ1-1): DAGVTQSPTHLIKTRGQQVTLRCSPKSGHDTVSWYQQALGQGPQFIFQYYEEEERQRGNFPDRFSGHQFPNYSSELNVNALLLGDSALYLCASSLIAGGGLGGAFFGQGTRLTVV.

The CDR3 bases are TGTGCCAGCACCGCTAGGGGAGGGTATGGCTACACCTTC. It specifies CASTARGGYGYTF. The chain joins TRBV9 to TRBJ1-2; D might be TRBD1 (5 bases). With 6 bases removed from V and 5 bases from J, the gap between germline ends came to 14 bases. The CDR3 is made up of 13 amino acids. Looked up from germline, CDR1 is SGDLS and CDR2 is YYNGEE.

This rearrangement joins TRBV9 to TRBJ1-3, with unresolved D. From germline, CDR1 is SGDLS and CDR2 YYNGEE. The CDR3 consists of 14 residues. Trimming cost V 3 bases and J 0 bases, with 7 bases left between them. The CDR3 spells CASSALLSGNTIYF. As DNA, the CDR3 is TGTGCCAGCAGCGCCCTACTCTCTGGAAACACCATATATTTT.

The V gene is TRBV30, the J gene TRBJ1-6, with TRBD1 matching 7 bases. The V segment lost 4 bases and the J segment 4 bases; nucleotides outside the gene matches: 4. In germline, CDR1 is GTSNPN, CDR2 SVGIG (reference sequence). The CDR3 is made up of 14 amino acids. The CDR3 bases are TGTGCCTGGACCGGGACAGCATATAATTCACCCCTCCACTTT. The encoded protein is CAWTGTAYNSPLHF.

The chain carries TRBV5-1 and TRBJ1-1, with D possibly matching TRBD1 (6 bases). The germline V gene encodes CDR1 SGHRS and CDR2 YFSETQ. This CDR3 region has 15 residues. V was cut by 4 bases and J by 0 bases, with 13 bases left in between. The CDR3 DNA is TGCGCCAGCAGCAAAAATACAGGGTTGAACACTGAAGCTTTCTTT. Translated, it gives CASSKNTGLNTEAFF.

The chain employs TRBV30 and TRBJ1-5; the D gene is possibly TRBD1 (5 bases). The CDR3 runs to 14 residues. V gave up 2 bases and J gave up 4 bases, with 12 bases separating them. Germline CDR1 and CDR2: GTSNPN and SVGIG (reference sequence). The CDR3 protein is CAWSRERGNQPQHF. CDR3 in DNA: TGTGCCTGGAGTCGGGAGAGGGGTAATCAGCCCCAGCATTTT.

This clone was detected only once. V and J are TRBV29-1 and TRBJ2-4, with 7 bases matching TRBD1. The CDR3 is 13 residues long. V lost 4 bases and J lost 6; bases outside the gene matches: 6. Germline values: CDR1 SQVTM, CDR2 ANQGSEA. The DNA for the CDR3 is TGCAGCGTTGTCGACAGGGACCTAAACATTCAGTACTTC. Its protein is CSVVDRDLNIQYF.

This CDR3 reads CASSFNWGTGFRCQPQHF. The CDR3 bases are TGTGCCAGCAGCTTCAATTGGGGGACAGGGTTTCGGTGTCAGCCCCAGCATTTT. V is TRBV9 and J is TRBJ1-5; 9 positions agree with TRBD1. The germline V gene has CDR1 SGDLS and CDR2 YYNGEE. The trim removed 4 bases at V and 6 bases at J, leaving 17 bases unmatched. The CDR3 contains 18 residues.

The rearrangement uses TRBV9 and TRBJ2-7; tentative D call: TRBD2 (6 bases). The germline V and J ends were trimmed by 2 bases and 2 bases, with 14 bases remaining between them. This CDR3 is built from 15 residues. Germline CDR1 SGDLS, CDR2 YYNGEE. Here the CDR3 reads CASSVQEGRAYEQYF. In nucleotides, the CDR3 is TGTGCCAGCAGCGTCCAGGAGGGTAGAGCCTACGAGCAGTACTTC.

The rearrangement links TRBV30 to TRBJ1-5; perhaps TRBD1 as D (6 bases). V was shortened by 1 base and J by 0 bases, with 16 bases between the two germline ends. Germline CDR1 and CDR2: GTSNPN and SVGIG (reference sequence). The CDR3 is made up of 17 amino acids. The CDR3: CAWSGGHLLYSNQPQHF. CDR3 sequence (DNA): TGTGCCTGGAGTGGGGGACATTTACTTTATAGCAATCAGCCCCAGCATTTT.

This chain links TRBV27 with TRBJ2-1; TRBD2 agrees at 9 bases. The CDR3 is 16 residues long. CDR1 MNHEY and CDR2 SMNVEV come from the germline V gene (reference sequence). J was trimmed by 9 bases and V by 4 bases; bases with no gene match: 13. The CDR3 region is CASSSPGRGGQGEQFF. DNA for the CDR3: TGTGCCAGCAGTTCCCCCGGGCGGGGGGGCCAGGGTGAGCAGTTCTTC.

The chain uses TRBV19 and TRBJ1-2; the D gene is possibly TRBD1 (5 bases). V lost 4 bases and J lost 1, with 10 bases in between. The germline gives CDR1 LNHDA, CDR2 SQIVND (reference sequence). This CDR3 comprises 14 residues. The CDR3 here is CASSRGGGNYGYTF. The CDR3 DNA follows: TGTGCCAGTAGTAGGGGCGGGGGTAACTATGGCTACACCTTC.

This sequence joins TRBV5-4 and TRBJ2-1; weak D call: TRBD2 (5 bases). V gave up 2 bases and J gave up 4 bases, with 19 bases separating them. CDR1 and CDR2 (germline): SGHNT, YYREEE (reference sequence). This CDR3 contains 17 residues. CDR3 residues: CASSLGGSHPIYNEQFF. The CDR3 nucleotides are TGTGCCAGCAGCTTAGGCGGGTCACACCCAATTTACAATGAGCAGTTCTTC.

The chain recombines TRBV11-2 with TRBJ1-6; 8 positions agree with TRBD1. This CDR3 has 14 residues. J lost 4 bases, V lost 5 bases, and 1 base had no gene match. Per germline, CDR1 SGHAT and CDR2 FQNNGV. CDR3: CASSDRGYNSPLHF. CDR3 nucleotides: TGTGCCAGCAGCGACAGGGGATATAATTCACCCCTCCACTTT.